The next 28 T cell receptor beta chains were all read from a single sample in a study of blood T cell repertoires in COVID-19. Sequenced by immunoSEQ multiplex PCR; TCRdb stores in-frame clones only, minus some. The sample includes 150,000 to 200,000 clones, 82% of them seen just once. Sequencing was done on a sample of peripheral blood. The source of these receptors is a woman aged 80 or over with acute or convalescent COVID-19.

The V call is TRBV5-1, the J call TRBJ2-5, with D perhaps TRBD2 (6 bases). Trimming pared 4 bases from V and 5 bases from J, leaving 12 bases between. The CDR3 covers 13 residues. Germline V gene sequence: CDR1 SGHRS, CDR2 YFSETQ. CDR3 protein: CASSPGVWETQYF. CDR3 nucleotides: TGCGCCAGCAGCCCGGGGGTGTGGGAGACCCAGTACTTC.

This clone was picked up a small number of times. This chain uses TRBV5-1 with TRBJ2-3; weak D call: TRBD1 (6 bases). The CDR3 has 16 amino acids. V lost 4 bases and J lost 7, with 22 bases in between. CDR1 and CDR2 (germline): SGHRS, YFSETQ. The CDR3 region has the DNA TGCGCCAGCAGCCCGACGTCGGTACAGGGCATAAATACGCAGTATTTT. This gives the protein CASSPTSVQGINTQYF.

The gene calls are TRBV7-9 and TRBJ1-6; D gene ambiguous. This CDR3 is built from 13 residues. CDR1 is SEHNR and CDR2 is FQNEAQ in the germline V gene (reference sequence). Trimming shortened V by 3 bases and J by 9 bases, and 9 bases separated the two germline ends. The CDR3 DNA sequence: TGTGCCAGCAGCTTTGAGTCGGGTTCACCCCTCCACTTT. This translates into CASSFESGSPLHF.

J is TRBJ2-1 and V is TRBV5-5; 9 bases fit TRBD1. CDR3 length: 15 amino acids. Germline V gene lookup returns CDR1 SGHKS and CDR2 YYEKEE (reference sequence). V was pared by 3 bases and J by 0 bases, with 1 base of the junction left unmatched. CDR3 in DNA: TGTGCCAGCAGCTCGGGACAGGGCTCCTACAATGAGCAGTTCTTC. This sequence encodes CASSSGQGSYNEQFF.

The chain has TRBV5-1 and TRBJ2-7; D remains unclear. The CDR3 runs 12 residues. CDR1 SGHRS and CDR2 YFSETQ come from the germline V gene. Trimming took off 2 bases at V and 2 bases at J, with 5 bases between the two ends. CDR3 sequence reads: CASSFGTYEQYF. As DNA, the CDR3 is TGCGCCAGCAGCTTTGGCACCTACGAGCAGTACTTC.

V is TRBV7-2 and J is TRBJ1-2; 9 positions match TRBD1. The CDR3 has 14 residues. Germline V gene sequence: CDR1 SGHTA, CDR2 FQGNSA. With V trimmed by 1 base and J by 7 bases, 4 bases remained unmatched. The chain's CDR3 is CASSLGDRVSGYTF. CDR3 in DNA: TGTGCCAGCAGCTTAGGGGACAGGGTGTCTGGCTACACCTTC. The variable domain in full, with the rest retrieved from reference TRBV7-2 and TRBJ1-2, is GAGVSQSPSNKVTEKGKDVELRCDPISGHTALYWYRQSLGQGLEFLIYFQGNSAPDKSGLPSDRFSAERTGGSVSTLTIQRTQQEDSAVYLCASSLGDRVSGYTFGSGTRLTVV.

This chain joins TRBV5-4 and TRBJ2-6, with D tentatively TRBD1 (5 bases). V was cut by 3 bases and J by 0 bases, with 10 bases left in between. This CDR3 has 16 amino acids. Germline CDR1 and CDR2: SGHNT and YYREEE (reference sequence). Here the CDR3 DNA reads TGTGCCAGCAGCTCAAGACAGTTCTCTGGGGCCAACGTCCTGACTTTC. Amino acid sequence: CASSSRQFSGANVLTF.

The chain couples TRBV11-3 to TRBJ2-5; 8 bases agree with TRBD1. V shed 1 base and J 3 bases; nucleotides not matched to a gene: 4. CDR1 is SGHNT and CDR2 is YENEEA in the germline V gene. This CDR3 contains 15 residues. The CDR3 DNA reads TGTGCCAGCAGCTTAGGGGACAGGCAAGAAGAGACCCAGTACTTC. Translated, it gives CASSLGDRQEETQYF.

This clone was seen a single time. The chain employs TRBV2 and TRBJ2-7; TRBD1 agrees at 8 bases. There are 14 residues in the CDR3. The V gene end was trimmed by 2 bases and the J gene end by 4 bases; junction bases not matched to a gene: 4. Germline V gives CDR1 SNHLY, CDR2 FYNNEI. CDR3 in DNA: TGTGCCAGCAGTGAACAGGGGGCTTGGTACGAGCAGTACTTC. Its translation is CASSEQGAWYEQYF.

This rearrangement joins TRBV19 to TRBJ1-3; the D gene is possibly TRBD1 (5 bases). Germline V gene data show CDR1 as LNHDA and CDR2 as SQIVND (reference sequence). The CDR3 loop spans 17 amino acids. Trimming pared 4 bases from V and 0 bases from J, leaving 16 bases between. The chain's CDR3 is CASSKNGGTTSGNTIYF. CDR3 DNA sequence: TGTGCCAGTAGTAAAAATGGGGGGACCACCTCTGGAAACACCATATATTTT.

The rearrangement uses TRBV18 and TRBJ1-2, with D possibly being TRBD1 (6 bases). CDR3 size: 16 residues. Between the trimmed V and J ends, which lost 0 bases and 0 bases, there was a span of 11 bases. Germline V lookup: CDR1 KGHSH, CDR2 LQKENI. CDR3 loop: CASSPPRDTANYGYTF. The CDR3 DNA sequence: TGTGCCAGCTCACCACCTAGGGACACCGCTAACTATGGCTACACCTTC.

The V call is TRBV29-1, the J call TRBJ1-2, with 10 bases aligning to TRBD1. CDR1 and CDR2 (germline): SQVTM, ANQGSEA. This CDR3 is 15 amino acids long. Trimming removed 4 bases from V and 4 bases from J; junction bases left unmatched: 9. This CDR3 is CSVGAPGQGGYGYTF. CDR3 sequence (DNA): TGCAGCGTTGGGGCCCCCGGACAGGGGGGCTATGGCTACACCTTC.

This clone was recorded only once. V gene TRBV5-1 combines with J gene TRBJ1-6; 8 bases fit TRBD1. CDR1 and CDR2 from the germline V gene are SGHRS and YFSETQ. The CDR3 totals 15 residues. The V and J ends lost 0 bases and 7 bases, in that order; junction bases with no gene match: 3. This CDR3 is CASSLAGQGNSPLHF. CDR3 nucleotides: TGCGCCAGCAGCTTGGCCGGACAGGGCAATTCACCCCTCCACTTT.

The V gene is TRBV6-1, the J gene TRBJ1-1, with 7 bases lining up with TRBD1. CDR1 is MNHNS and CDR2 is SASEGT in the germline V gene. The junction had 4 bases not matched to a gene; V was cut back by 2 bases and J by 4 bases. CDR3 size: 14 residues. CDR3 in amino acids: CASSEKGAGTEAFF. CDR3 sequence (DNA): TGTGCCAGCAGTGAAAAGGGGGCTGGCACTGAAGCTTTCTTT.

The chain has TRBV21-1 and TRBJ1-2; no check of the table's D call, TRBD1, against the DNA was made. TRBV21-1 is an annotated pseudogene. CDR3 length: 15 amino acids. CDR3 sequence: CASSDGADRVYGYTF. The DNA of the CDR3 is TGTGCCAGCAGCGATGGGGCGGACAGGGTTTATGGCTACACCTTC.

This rearrangement joins TRBV2 to TRBJ1-5; 9 bases are shared with TRBD1. The junction had 11 bases not matched to a gene; V was cut back by 3 bases and J by 11 bases. The germline V gene encodes CDR1 SNHLY and CDR2 FYNNEI. The CDR3 consists of 15 residues. Here the CDR3 DNA reads TGTGCCAGCAGTGATTATGGGACAGGGTTAACGGCCCAGCATTTT. This encodes CASSDYGTGLTAQHF.

This clone has just one count. The rearrangement joins TRBV5-6 to TRBJ1-1; possible D gene TRBD1, 5 bases. V lost 4 bases and J lost 7, with 14 bases in between. CDR3 length equals 13 residues. The germline gives CDR1 SGHDT, CDR2 YYEEEE. The DNA of the CDR3 is TGTGCCAGCAGCCACCGCAGGGCTGGTGAAGCTTTCTTT. The encoded protein is CASSHRRAGEAFF.

This rearrangement joins TRBV30 to TRBJ2-2; tentatively, D is TRBD1 (5 bases). The germline gives CDR1 GTSNPN, CDR2 SVGIG (reference sequence). The CDR3 is 13 residues long. V lost 1 base and J lost 4, with 7 bases in between. The DNA for the CDR3 is TGTGCCTGGAGTGAGGGGTTCACCGGGGAGCTGTTTTTT. Protein sequence: CAWSEGFTGELFF.

The V gene is TRBV5-1, the J gene TRBJ2-2; tentatively, D is TRBD2 (6 bases). V lost 6 bases to trimming and J lost 0 bases, with 12 bases between them. CDR3 length equals 15 residues. Germline V CDR1 and CDR2: SGHRS, YFSETQ. CDR3 DNA sequence: TGCGCCAGCACCACACGGGGGACGAACACCGGGGAGCTGTTTTTT. It is translated as CASTTRGTNTGELFF.

This clone was seen only once. This rearrangement joins TRBV5-1 to TRBJ2-5, with D tentatively TRBD2 (7 bases). Germline V gene lookup returns CDR1 SGHRS and CDR2 YFSETQ. This CDR3 comprises 13 residues. V lost 4 bases and J lost 4, with 11 bases in between. CDR3 sequence: CASSRGAGETQYF. Here the CDR3 DNA reads TGCGCCAGCAGCCGGGGGGCGGGAGAGACCCAGTACTTC.

Of note for this clone: Other nucleotide sequences in the sample specify the same CDR3. This chain links TRBV18 with TRBJ2-1; D is unresolved. V was shortened by 2 bases and J by 6 bases, with 8 bases between the two germline ends. The CDR3 contains 13 residues. CDR1 is KGHSH, CDR2 LQKENI, per germline. CDR3 residues: CASSPSGGNEQFF. As DNA, the CDR3 is TGTGCCAGCTCACCATCTGGCGGCAATGAGCAGTTCTTC.

This sequence joins TRBV12-5 and TRBJ2-7; D is ambiguous. Between the trimmed V and J ends, which lost 0 bases and 4 bases, there was a span of 7 bases. Germline CDR1 is LGHNT and CDR2 is FRNRAP. The CDR3 has 13 amino acids. CDR3 sequence reads: CASGLVARYEQYF. In DNA, the CDR3 is TGTGCTAGTGGTTTGGTGGCGAGGTACGAGCAGTACTTC.

V usage is TRBV6-5 and J usage is TRBJ2-1; the match to TRBD2 covers 13 bases. The germline V gene has CDR1 MNHEY and CDR2 SVGAGI. V shed 4 bases, J shed 9 bases, and the junction held 6 bases outside the gene matches. The length of the CDR3 is 15 residues. Here the CDR3 reads CASSSWTSGRGEQFF. The CDR3 DNA sequence: TGTGCCAGCAGTTCATGGACTAGCGGGAGAGGTGAGCAGTTCTTC.

The gene calls are TRBV5-1 and TRBJ2-2, with 11 bases lining up with TRBD2. This CDR3 is 16 amino acids long. J gave up 1 base and V 10 bases, and 9 bases lay outside the gene matches. CDR1 SGHRS and CDR2 YFSETQ come from the germline V gene. This chain's CDR3 is CARGGGLAENTGELFF. DNA for the CDR3: TGCGCCCGCGGGGGGGGACTAGCGGAGAACACCGGGGAGCTGTTTTTT.

The chain couples TRBV10-3 to TRBJ1-3, with a tentative D call TRBD1 (5 bases). CDR1 ENHRY and CDR2 SYGVKD come from the germline V gene. The CDR3 is 16 amino acids. Trimming left V 2 bases short and J 0 bases short, with 11 bases between. CDR3 protein: CAISEGGTRSGNTIYF. The CDR3 DNA follows: TGTGCCATCAGTGAGGGGGGGACTCGCTCTGGAAACACCATATATTTT.

This clone was seen only a few times. The chain joins TRBV14 to TRBJ1-2, with TRBD1 matching 7 bases. The ends lost 1 base at V and 3 bases at J; junction bases unmatched: 5. Germline V gene lookup returns CDR1 SGHDN and CDR2 FVKESK. The CDR3 extends over 15 amino acids. The CDR3 is CASSQGTGADYGYTF. The CDR3 nucleotides are TGTGCCAGCAGCCAAGGCACAGGGGCTGACTATGGCTACACCTTC.

The chain uses TRBV30 and TRBJ2-7; 9 nucleotides line up with TRBD1. The ends lost 2 bases at V and 5 bases at J; junction bases unmatched: 7. This CDR3 is 14 amino acids long. Per the germline V gene, CDR1 is GTSNPN and CDR2 is SVGIG (reference sequence). DNA for the CDR3: TGTGCCTGGAGTTCCGGGACAGGGATCGACGAGCAGTACTTC. It is translated as CAWSSGTGIDEQYF. Full variable domain (missing parts from reference TRBV30 and TRBJ2-7): SQTIHQWPATLVQPVGSPLSLECTVEGTSNPNLYWYRQAAGRGLQLLFYSVGIGQISSEVPQNLSASRPQDRQFILSSKKLLLSDSGFYLCAWSSGTGIDEQYFGPGTRLTVT.

The CDR3 loop is CASSAQGLASNNEQFF. CDR3 bases: TGTGCCAGCAGTGCCCAGGGACTAGCCAGTAACAATGAGCAGTTCTTC. J is TRBJ2-1 and V is TRBV2; TRBD2 aligns across 9 bases. J gave up 5 bases and V 4 bases, and 9 bases lay outside the gene matches. CDR1 SNHLY and CDR2 FYNNEI come from the germline V gene. CDR3 length equals 16 residues.